Here is one TCR beta chain with its context. Its specificity is unknown. J gave up 4 bases and V 4 bases, and 10 bases lay outside the gene matches. The CDR3 extends over 16 amino acids. Germline-derived CDR1 and CDR2 are SGHKS and YYEKEE (reference sequence). This record comes from a study of shared clonotypes between healthy human individuals. General study findings and limits: Genetic and exposure-history diversity was limited by the small donor number.

An even split of each subset's genomic DNA across several immunoSEQ plates was performed. Data came from immunoSEQ multiplex PCR; TCRdb stores just in-frame clones and leaves some out. Among about 2.3 million clones listed, around 92% were seen once. What was sequenced was naive CD4+ T cells from PBMCs. This sample's subset: CD45RA+ positively selected. This clonotype was sampled from a man between 18 and 29 years old in good health. Some clones in this sample may be carry-over from other donors' samples. The chain couples TRBV5-5 to TRBJ2-2; 7 nucleotides agree with TRBD1. The CDR3 loop is CASSGKTGLSTGELFF. CDR3 DNA: TGTGCCAGCAGCGGAAAGACAGGGTTGAGCACCGGGGAGCTGTTTTTT.